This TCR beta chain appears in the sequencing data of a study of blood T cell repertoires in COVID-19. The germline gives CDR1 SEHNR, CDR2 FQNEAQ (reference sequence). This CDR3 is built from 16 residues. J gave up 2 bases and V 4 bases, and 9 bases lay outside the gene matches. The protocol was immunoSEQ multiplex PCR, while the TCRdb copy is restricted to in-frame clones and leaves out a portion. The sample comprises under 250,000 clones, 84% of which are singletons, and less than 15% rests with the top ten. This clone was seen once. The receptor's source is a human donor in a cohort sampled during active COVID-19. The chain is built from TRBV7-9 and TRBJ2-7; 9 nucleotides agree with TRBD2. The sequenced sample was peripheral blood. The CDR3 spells CASSSPWTSATYEQYF. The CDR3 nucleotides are TGTGCCAGCAGCTCACCCTGGACTAGCGCAACCTACGAGCAGTACTTC.